What follows describes a single TCR beta chain. Antigen specificity is unknown. Using immunoSEQ multiplex PCR, the repertoire was profiled, and TCRdb retains in-frame clones only, with some absent. This table has more than 12,000 clones, around 83% appearing once. Following autologous stem cell transplantation, relapse occurred in every patient, and exposure to brentuximab vedotin varied. Trimming took 3 bases from V and 5 from J; bases not matched to a gene: 10. CDR3 length: 16 residues. Looked up from germline, CDR1 is SGHNT and CDR2 is YYREEE (reference sequence). The sample is drawn from a study of PD-1 blockade in classical Hodgkin lymphoma. Study-wide points: Unlike CD8+ TCR diversity, which did not rise significantly by C4D1, CD4+ TCR diversity did. Newly diagnosed patients reportedly had lower baseline TCR diversity than healthy donors. Anyone who began nivolumab under 1 year after ASCT was excluded.

The input for sequencing was peripheral blood mononuclear cells (PBMCs), taken at baseline. The receptor was derived from a human donor with classical Hodgkin lymphoma. The chain links TRBV5-4 to TRBJ2-1, with TRBD1 matching 8 bases. CDR3 amino acids: CASSSLDRGKNNEQFF. In DNA, the CDR3 is TGTGCCAGCAGCTCGCTAGACAGGGGAAAAAACAATGAGCAGTTCTTC.